This T cell receptor (beta chain) comes out of a study of T cell responses to AZD1222 COVID-19 vaccine. Sequenced by immunoSEQ multiplex PCR; TCRdb stores in-frame clones only, minus some. The table has about 70,000 clones, around 83% seen once. The sequenced sample was peripheral blood, obtained on day 0 of AZD1222 vaccination. This receptor was taken from an adult in good health.

The CDR3, as DNA: TGTGCCAGCAGCCCCTTTGGGGGTGGGAGCGCTGAAGCTTTCTTT. Translation: CASSPFGGGSAEAFF. V usage is TRBV7-3 and J usage is TRBJ1-1; TRBD1 might be the D (5 bases). Trimming pared 5 bases from V and 6 bases from J, leaving 19 bases between. The germline V gene has CDR1 SGHTA and CDR2 FQGTGA. The CDR3 spans 15 residues.